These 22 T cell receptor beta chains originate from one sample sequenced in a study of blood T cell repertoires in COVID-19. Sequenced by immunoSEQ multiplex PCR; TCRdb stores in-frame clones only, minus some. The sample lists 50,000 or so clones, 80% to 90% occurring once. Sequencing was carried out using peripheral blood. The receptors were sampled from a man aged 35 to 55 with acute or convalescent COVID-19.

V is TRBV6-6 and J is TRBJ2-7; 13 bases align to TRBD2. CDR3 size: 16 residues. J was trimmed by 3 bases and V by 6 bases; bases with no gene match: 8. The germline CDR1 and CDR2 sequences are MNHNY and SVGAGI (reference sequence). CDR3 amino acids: CASSQLAGGHNYEQYF. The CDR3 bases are TGTGCCAGCAGCCAACTAGCGGGGGGGCATAACTACGAGCAGTACTTC.

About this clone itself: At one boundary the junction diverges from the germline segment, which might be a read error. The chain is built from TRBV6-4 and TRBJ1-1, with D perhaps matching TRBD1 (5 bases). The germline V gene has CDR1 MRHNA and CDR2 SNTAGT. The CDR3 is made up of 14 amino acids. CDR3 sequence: CASSVLGGTSSRIF. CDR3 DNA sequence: TGTGCCAGCAGTGTTTTGGGGGGAACAAGTTCTCGGATCTTT.

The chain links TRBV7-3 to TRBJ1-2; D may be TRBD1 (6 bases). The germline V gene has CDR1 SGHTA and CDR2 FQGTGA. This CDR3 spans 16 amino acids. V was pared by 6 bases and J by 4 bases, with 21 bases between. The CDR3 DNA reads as TGTGCCAGCAGTTCCCGCGAACAGGGATGGTTCTATGGCTACACCTTC. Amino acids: CASSSREQGWFYGYTF.

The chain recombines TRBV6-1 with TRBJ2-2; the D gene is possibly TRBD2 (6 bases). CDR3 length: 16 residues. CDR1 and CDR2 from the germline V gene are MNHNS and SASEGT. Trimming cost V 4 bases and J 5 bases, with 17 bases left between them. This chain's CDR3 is CASSALTGVGTGELFF. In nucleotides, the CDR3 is TGTGCCAGCAGTGCACTGACGGGGGTTGGGACCGGGGAGCTGTTTTTT.

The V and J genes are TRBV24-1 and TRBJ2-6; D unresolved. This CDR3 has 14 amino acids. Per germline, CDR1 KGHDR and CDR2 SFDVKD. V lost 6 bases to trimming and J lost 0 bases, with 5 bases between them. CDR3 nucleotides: TGTGCCACCAGTAGGAGCTCTGGGGCCAACGTCCTGACTTTC. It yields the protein CATSRSSGANVLTF.

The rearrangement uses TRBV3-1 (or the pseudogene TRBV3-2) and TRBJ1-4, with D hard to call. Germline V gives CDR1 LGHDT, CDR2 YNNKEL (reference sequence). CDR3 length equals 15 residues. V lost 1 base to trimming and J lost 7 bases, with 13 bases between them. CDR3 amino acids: CASSQVIPRGEKLFF. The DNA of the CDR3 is TGTGCCAGCAGCCAAGTTATCCCTCGGGGTGAAAAACTGTTTTTT.

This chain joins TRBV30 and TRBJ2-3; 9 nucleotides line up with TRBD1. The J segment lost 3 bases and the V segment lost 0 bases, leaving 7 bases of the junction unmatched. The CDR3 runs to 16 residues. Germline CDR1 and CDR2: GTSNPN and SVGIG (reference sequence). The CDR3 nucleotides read TGTGCCTGGAGTGTACACAGGGACAGGGTAACAGATACGCAGTATTTT. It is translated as CAWSVHRDRVTDTQYF.

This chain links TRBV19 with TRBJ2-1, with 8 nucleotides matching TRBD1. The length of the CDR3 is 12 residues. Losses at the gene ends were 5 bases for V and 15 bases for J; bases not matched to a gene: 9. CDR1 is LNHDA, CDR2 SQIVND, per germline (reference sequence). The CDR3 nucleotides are TGTGCCAGTAGTTTGTTGACAGGGGTGCGGTTCTTC. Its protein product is CASSLLTGVRFF.

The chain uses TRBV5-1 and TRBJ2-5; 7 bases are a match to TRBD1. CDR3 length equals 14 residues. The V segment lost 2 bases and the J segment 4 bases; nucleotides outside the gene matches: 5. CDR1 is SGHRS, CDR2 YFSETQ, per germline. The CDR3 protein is CASSFTTGLETQYF. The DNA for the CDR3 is TGCGCCAGCAGCTTTACGACAGGGTTAGAGACCCAGTACTTC.

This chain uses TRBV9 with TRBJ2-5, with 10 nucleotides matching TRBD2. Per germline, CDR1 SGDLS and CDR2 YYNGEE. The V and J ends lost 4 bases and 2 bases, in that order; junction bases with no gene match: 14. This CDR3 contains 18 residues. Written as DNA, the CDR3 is TGTGCCAGCAGCCCTCCCCCTACTAGCGGGAAAAGACAAGAGACCCAGTACTTC. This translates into CASSPPPTSGKRQETQYF.

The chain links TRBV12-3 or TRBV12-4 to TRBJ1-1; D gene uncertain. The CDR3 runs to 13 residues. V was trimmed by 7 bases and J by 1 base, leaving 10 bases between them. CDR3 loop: CASILWANTEAFF. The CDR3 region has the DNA TGTGCCAGCATTCTCTGGGCGAACACTGAAGCTTTCTTT.

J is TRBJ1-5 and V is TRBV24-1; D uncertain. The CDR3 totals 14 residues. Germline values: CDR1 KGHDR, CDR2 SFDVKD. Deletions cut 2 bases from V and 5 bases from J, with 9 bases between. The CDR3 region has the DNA TGTGCCACCAGTGATTCAGTTCCCGATCAGCCCCAGCATTTT. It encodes CATSDSVPDQPQHF.

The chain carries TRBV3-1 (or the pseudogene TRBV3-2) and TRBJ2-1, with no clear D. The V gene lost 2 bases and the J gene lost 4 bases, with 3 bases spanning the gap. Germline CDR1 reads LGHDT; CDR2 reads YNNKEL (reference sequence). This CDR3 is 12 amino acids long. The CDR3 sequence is CASSQTYNEQFF. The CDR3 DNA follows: TGTGCCAGCAGCCAAACTTACAATGAGCAGTTCTTC.

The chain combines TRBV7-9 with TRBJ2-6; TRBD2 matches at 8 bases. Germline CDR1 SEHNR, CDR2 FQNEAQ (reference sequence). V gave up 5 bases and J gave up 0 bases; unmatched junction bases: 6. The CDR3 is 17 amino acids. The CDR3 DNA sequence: TGTGCCAGCAGCCCAGGACTAGCTATCTCTGGGGCCAACGTCCTGACTTTC. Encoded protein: CASSPGLAISGANVLTF.

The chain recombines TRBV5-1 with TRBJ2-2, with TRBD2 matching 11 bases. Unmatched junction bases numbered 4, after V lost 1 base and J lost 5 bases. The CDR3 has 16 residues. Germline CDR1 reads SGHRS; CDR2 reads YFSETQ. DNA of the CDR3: TGCGCCAGCAGCTTGAGGGCTAGCGGGGGGACCGGGGAGCTGTTTTTT. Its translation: CASSLRASGGTGELFF.

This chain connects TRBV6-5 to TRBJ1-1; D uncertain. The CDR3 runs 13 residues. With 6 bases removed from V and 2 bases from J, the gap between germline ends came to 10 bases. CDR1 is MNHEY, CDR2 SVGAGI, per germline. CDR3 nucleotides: TGTGCCAGCAGCGCAACAGTTAACACTGAAGCTTTCTTT. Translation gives CASSATVNTEAFF.

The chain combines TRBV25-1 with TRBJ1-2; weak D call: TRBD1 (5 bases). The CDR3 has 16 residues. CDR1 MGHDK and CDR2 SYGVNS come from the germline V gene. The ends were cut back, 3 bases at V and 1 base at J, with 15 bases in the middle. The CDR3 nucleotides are TGTGCCAGCAGTGACTTCCCCGCGGGGCTTAACTATGGCTACACCTTC. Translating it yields CASSDFPAGLNYGYTF.

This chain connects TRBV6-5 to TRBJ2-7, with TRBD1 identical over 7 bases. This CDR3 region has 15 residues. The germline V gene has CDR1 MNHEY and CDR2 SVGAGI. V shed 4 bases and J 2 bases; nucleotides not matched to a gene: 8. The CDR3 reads CASSLTWTGPYEQYF. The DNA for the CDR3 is TGTGCCAGCAGTTTAACGTGGACAGGCCCCTACGAGCAGTACTTC.

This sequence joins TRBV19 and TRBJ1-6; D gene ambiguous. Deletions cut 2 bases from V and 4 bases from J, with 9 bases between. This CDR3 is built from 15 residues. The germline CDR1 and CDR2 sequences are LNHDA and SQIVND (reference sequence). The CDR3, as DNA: TGTGCCAGTAGTATACAGGAGGCTTATAATTCACCCCTCCACTTT. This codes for CASSIQEAYNSPLHF.

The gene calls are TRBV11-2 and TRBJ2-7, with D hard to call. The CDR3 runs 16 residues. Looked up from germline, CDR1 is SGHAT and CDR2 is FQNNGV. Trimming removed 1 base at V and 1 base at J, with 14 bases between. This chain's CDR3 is CASSLVGRSPSYEQYF. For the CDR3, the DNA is TGTGCCAGCAGCTTAGTAGGCAGGTCCCCTTCCTACGAGCAGTACTTC.

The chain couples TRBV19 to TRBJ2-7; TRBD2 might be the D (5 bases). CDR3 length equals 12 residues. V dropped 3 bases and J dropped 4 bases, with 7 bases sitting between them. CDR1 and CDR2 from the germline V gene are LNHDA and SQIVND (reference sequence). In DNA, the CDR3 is TGTGCCAGTAGTATCCGCGGGTACGAGCAGTACTTC. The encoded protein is CASSIRGYEQYF. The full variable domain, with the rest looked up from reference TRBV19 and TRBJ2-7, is DGGITQSPKYLFRKEGQNVTLSCEQNLNHDAMYWYRQDPGQGLRLIYYSQIVNDFQKGDIAEGYSVSREKKESFPLTVTSAQKNPTAFYLCASSIRGYEQYFGPGTRLTVT.

For the CDR3, the DNA is TGCGCCAGCAGCAGCCCAGGGACAGGGGGCGCGGTTGGGGCCAACGTCCTGACTTTC. As protein: CASSSPGTGGAVGANVLTF. This chain joins TRBV5-1 and TRBJ2-6; 12 positions agree with TRBD1. Unmatched junction bases numbered 11, after V lost 4 bases and J lost 3 bases. The CDR3 has 19 residues. Germline V gives CDR1 SGHRS, CDR2 YFSETQ.